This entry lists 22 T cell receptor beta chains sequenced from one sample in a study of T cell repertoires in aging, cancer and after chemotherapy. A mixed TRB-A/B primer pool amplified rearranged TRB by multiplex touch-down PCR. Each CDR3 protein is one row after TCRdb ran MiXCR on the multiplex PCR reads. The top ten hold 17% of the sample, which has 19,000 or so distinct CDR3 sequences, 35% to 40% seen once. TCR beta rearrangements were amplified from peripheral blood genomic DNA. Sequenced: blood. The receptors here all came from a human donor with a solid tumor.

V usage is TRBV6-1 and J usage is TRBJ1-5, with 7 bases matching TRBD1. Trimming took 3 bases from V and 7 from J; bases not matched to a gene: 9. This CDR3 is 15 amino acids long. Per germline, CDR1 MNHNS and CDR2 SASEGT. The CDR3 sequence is CASSEGQGGRQPQHF. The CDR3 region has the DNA TGTGCCAGCAGTGAGGGCCAGGGGGGTAGGCAGCCCCAGCATTTT.

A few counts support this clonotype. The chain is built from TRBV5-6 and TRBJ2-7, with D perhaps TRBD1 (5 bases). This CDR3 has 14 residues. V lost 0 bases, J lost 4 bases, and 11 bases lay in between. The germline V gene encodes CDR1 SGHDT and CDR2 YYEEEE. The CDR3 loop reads CASSLAGYGYEQYF. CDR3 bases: TGTGCCAGCAGCTTGGCAGGGTACGGGTACGAGCAGTACTTC.

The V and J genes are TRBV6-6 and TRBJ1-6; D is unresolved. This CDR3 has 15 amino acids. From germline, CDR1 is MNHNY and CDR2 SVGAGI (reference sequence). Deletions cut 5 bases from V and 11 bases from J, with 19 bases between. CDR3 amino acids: CASSPVFQSNPPLHF. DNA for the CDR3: TGTGCCAGCAGTCCGGTGTTCCAGTCCAATCCACCCCTCCACTTT.

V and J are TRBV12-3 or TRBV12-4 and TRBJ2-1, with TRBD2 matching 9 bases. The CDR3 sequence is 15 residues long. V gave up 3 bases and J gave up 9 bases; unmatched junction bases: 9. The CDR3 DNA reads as TGTGCCAGCAGTTTTGCGCTAGCGGGACCGCTTGAGCAGTTCTTC. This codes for CASSFALAGPLEQFF.

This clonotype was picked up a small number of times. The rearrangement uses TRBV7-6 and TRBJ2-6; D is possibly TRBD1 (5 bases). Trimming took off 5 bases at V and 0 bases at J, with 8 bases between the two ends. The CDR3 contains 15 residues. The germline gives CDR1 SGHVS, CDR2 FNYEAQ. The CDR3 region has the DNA TGTGCCAGCAGCAGACAGAGCTCTGGGGCCAACGTCCTGACTTTC. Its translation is CASSRQSSGANVLTF. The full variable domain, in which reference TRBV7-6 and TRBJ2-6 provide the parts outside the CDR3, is GAGVSQSPRYKVTKRGQDVALRCDPISGHVSLYWYRQALGQGPEFLTYFNYEAQQDKSGLPNDRFSAERPEGSISTLTIQRTEQRDSAMYRCASSRQSSGANVLTFGAGSRLTVL.

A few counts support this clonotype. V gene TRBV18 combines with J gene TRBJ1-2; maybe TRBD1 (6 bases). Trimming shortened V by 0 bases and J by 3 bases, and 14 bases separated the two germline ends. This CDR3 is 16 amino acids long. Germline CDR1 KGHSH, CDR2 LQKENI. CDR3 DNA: TGTGCCAGCTCACCACCAATTCCACAGGGCCACTATGGCTACACCTTC. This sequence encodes CASSPPIPQGHYGYTF.

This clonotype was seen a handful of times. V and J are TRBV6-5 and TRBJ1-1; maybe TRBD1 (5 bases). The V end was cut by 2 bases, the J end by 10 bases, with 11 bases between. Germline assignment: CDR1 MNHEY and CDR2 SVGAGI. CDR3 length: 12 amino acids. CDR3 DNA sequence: TGTGCCAGCAGTTACAGGGCTGGGGGAGCTTTCTTT. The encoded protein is CASSYRAGGAFF.

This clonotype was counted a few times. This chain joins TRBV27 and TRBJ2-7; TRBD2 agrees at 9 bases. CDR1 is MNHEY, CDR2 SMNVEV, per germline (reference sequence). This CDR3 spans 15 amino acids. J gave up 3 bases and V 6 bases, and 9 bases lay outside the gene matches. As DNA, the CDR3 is TGTGCCAGCAGCGAGACGGCGGGGGGGCGCTACGAGCAGTACTTC. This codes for CASSETAGGRYEQYF.

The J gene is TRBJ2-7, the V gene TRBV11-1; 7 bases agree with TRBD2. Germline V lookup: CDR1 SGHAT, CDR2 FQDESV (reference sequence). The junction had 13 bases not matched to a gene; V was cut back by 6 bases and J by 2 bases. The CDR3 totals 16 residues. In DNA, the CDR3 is TGTGCCAGCAGTTCCCCCTCAAGGGAGGGAACCTACGAGCAGTACTTC. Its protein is CASSSPSREGTYEQYF.

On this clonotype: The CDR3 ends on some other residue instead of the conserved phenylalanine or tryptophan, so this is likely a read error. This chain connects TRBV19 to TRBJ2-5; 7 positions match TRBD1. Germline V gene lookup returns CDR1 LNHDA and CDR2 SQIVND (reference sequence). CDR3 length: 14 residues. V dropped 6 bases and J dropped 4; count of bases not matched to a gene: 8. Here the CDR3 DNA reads TGTGCCAGTAGCACCGGGACAGCAGGAGAGACCCAGTACGTC. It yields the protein CASSTGTAGETQYV.

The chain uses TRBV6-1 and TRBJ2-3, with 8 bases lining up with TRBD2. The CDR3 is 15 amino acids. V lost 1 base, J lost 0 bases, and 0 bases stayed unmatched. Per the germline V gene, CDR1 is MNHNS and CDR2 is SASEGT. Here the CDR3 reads CASSEVAGSTDTQYF. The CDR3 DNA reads TGTGCCAGCAGTGAAGTAGCGGGGAGCACAGATACGCAGTATTTT.

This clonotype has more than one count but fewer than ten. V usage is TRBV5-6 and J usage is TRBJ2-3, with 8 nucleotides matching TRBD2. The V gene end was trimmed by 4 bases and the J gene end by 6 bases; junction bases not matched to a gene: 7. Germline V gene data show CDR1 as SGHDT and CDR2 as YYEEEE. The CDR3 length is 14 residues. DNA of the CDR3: TGTGCCAGCAGCCCCCGAACGGGGGGGGATACGCAGTATTTT. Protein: CASSPRTGGDTQYF.

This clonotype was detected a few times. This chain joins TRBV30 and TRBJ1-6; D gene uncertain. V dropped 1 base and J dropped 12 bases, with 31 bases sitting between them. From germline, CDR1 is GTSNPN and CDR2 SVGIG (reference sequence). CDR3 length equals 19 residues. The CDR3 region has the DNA TGTGCCTGGAGTGCCCCGTGGGGATTTAGGTTGGGTTGGTTAAAACCCCTCCACTTT. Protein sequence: CAWSAPWGFRLGWLKPLHF.

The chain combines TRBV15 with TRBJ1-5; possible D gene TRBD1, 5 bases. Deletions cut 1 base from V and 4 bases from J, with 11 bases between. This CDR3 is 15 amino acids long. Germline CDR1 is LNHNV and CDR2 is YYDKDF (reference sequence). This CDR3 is CATSRGGDQNQPQHF. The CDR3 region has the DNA TGTGCCACCAGCAGAGGGGGGGACCAGAATCAGCCCCAGCATTTT.

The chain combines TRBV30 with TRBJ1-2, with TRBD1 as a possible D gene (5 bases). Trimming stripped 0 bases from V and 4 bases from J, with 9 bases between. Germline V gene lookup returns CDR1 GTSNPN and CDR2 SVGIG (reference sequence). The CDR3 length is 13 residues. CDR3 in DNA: TGTGCCTGGAGTGTACGTCAGGGCTATGGCTACACCTTC. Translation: CAWSVRQGYGYTF.

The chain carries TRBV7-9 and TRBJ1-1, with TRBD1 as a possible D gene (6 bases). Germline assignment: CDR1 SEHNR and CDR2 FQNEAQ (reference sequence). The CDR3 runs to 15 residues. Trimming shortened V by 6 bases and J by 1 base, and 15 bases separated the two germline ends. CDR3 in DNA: TGTGCCAGCAGTCTTCAGGGGATTGGGAACACTGAAGCTTTCTTT. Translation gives CASSLQGIGNTEAFF.

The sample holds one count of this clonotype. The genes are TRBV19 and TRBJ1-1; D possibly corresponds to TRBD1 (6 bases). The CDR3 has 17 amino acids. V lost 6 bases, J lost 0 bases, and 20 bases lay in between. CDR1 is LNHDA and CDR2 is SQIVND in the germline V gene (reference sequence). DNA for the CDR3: TGTGCCAGTAGACCCAATTTCCGGGGGCCACTGAACACTGAAGCTTTCTTT. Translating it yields CASRPNFRGPLNTEAFF.

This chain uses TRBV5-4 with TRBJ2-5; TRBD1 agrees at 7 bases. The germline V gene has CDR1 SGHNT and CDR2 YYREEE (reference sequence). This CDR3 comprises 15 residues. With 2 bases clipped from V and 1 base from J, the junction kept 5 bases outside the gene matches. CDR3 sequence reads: CASSLWDSTQETQYF. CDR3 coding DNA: TGTGCCAGCAGCTTATGGGACAGCACCCAAGAGACCCAGTACTTC.

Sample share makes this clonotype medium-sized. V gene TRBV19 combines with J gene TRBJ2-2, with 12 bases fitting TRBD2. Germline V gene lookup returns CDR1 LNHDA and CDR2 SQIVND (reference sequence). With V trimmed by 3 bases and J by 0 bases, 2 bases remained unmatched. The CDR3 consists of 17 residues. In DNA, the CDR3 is TGTGCCAGTAGTATTTGGACTAGCGGGACGAACACCGGGGAGCTGTTTTTT. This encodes CASSIWTSGTNTGELFF.

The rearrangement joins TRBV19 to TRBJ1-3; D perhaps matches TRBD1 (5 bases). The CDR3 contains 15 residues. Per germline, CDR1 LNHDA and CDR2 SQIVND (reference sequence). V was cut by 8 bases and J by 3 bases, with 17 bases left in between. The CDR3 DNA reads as TGTGCCAGTTCGGGCCCGGGGGTAGGTGGAAACACCATATATTTT. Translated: CASSGPGVGGNTIYF.

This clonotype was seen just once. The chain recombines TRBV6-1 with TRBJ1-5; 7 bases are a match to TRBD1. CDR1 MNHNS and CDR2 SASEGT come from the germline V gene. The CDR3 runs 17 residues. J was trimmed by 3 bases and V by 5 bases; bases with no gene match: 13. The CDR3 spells CASSLRTGGDHNQPQHF. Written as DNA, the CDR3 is TGTGCCAGCAGTCTACGGACAGGAGGGGATCACAATCAGCCCCAGCATTTT.

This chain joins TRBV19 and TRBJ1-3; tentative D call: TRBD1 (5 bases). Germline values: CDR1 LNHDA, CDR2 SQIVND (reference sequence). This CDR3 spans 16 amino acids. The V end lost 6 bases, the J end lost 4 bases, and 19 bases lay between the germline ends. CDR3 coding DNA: TGTGCCAGTAGCCCCCTTAATCGAGGGGTAGGAAACACCATATATTTT. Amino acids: CASSPLNRGVGNTIYF.